Listed below are T cell receptor beta chains from one sample, sequenced in a study of T cells in Graves' hyperthyroidism and ophthalmopathy. TCRdb re-called the multiplex PCR reads through MiXCR, storing one row per CDR3 protein. The repertoire has about 690,000 distinct CDR3 sequences, around 16% of them found once; the top ten carry 15%. Material: blood. These receptors all stem from a man aged 50-60 years with Graves' hyperthyroidism. Each CDR3 is given with its conserved first and last residue. D genes are given only for firm matches. Size tells how often a clone was seen (once, few, many) or the class of an expanded clone, and some rows leave it out.

clone_size	v_call	d_call	j_call	cdr3_aa	cdr3_nt
.	TRBV30	TRBD2	TRBJ2-1	CAWIQRDLNEQFF	TGTGCCTGGATCCAGCGGGATCTCAATGAGCAGTTCTTC
.	TRBV11-2	.	TRBJ2-5	CASSLSPGHSRETQYF	TGTGCCAGCAGCTTATCTCCCGGGCACAGTAGGGAGACCCAGTACTTC
few	TRBV24-1	.	TRBJ2-5	CATSDPTTQETQYF	TGTGCCACCAGTGACCCGACCACTCAGGAGACCCAGTACTTC
few	TRBV15	TRBD2	TRBJ2-1	CATSSGRALYNEQFF	TGTGCCACCAGCAGCGGGAGGGCCCTCTACAATGAGCAGTTCTTC
many	TRBV6-2/TRBV6-3	TRBD1	TRBJ1-1	CASKRTGLDTEAFF	TGTGCCAGCAAGCGGACAGGCTTGGACACTGAAGCTTTCTTT
.	TRBV19	.	TRBJ1-1	CANSAPRASKPEAFF	TGTGCCAATAGTGCCCCCCGGGCCTCCAAGCCTGAAGCTTTCTTT
many	TRBV20-1	.	TRBJ2-7	CSAEPGTAGEQYF	TGCAGTGCTGAACCCGGGACCGCAGGCGAGCAGTACTTC
.	TRBV6-5	.	TRBJ2-3	CASSYSTRGWSTDTQYF	TGTGCCAGCAGTTACTCCACCCGGGGGTGGAGCACAGATACGCAGTATTTT
.	TRBV7-9	.	TRBJ2-2	CASSPPEYRNTGELFF	TGTGCCAGCAGCCCGCCCGAATACAGAAACACCGGGGAGCTGTTTTTT
many	TRBV27	.	TRBJ1-6	CASSLSPGYYGSPLHF	TGTGCCAGCAGTTTATCGCCCGGGTACTACGGTTCACCCCTCCACTTT
many	TRBV11-2	.	TRBJ1-6	CASSSGPEYSPLHF	TGTGCCAGCAGCTCCGGGCCGGAGTATTCACCCCTCCACTTT
.	TRBV4-1	.	TRBJ2-3	CASSHLVYTDTQYF	TGCGCCAGCAGCCATTTAGTCTACACAGATACGCAGTATTTT
few	TRBV20-1	.	TRBJ2-7	CSARDPARGSSYEQYF	TGCAGTGCTAGAGATCCGGCCCGAGGGAGCTCCTACGAGCAGTACTTC
few	TRBV19	.	TRBJ1-5	CASSVQRFNQPQHF	TGTGCCAGTAGTGTCCAACGGTTCAATCAGCCCCAGCATTTT
.	TRBV19	TRBD1	TRBJ1-2	CASSLQDRGANYGYTF	TGTGCCAGTAGTCTCCAAGACAGGGGAGCTAACTATGGCTACACCTTC
.	TRBV7-2	.	TRBJ1-2	CASSRQAKKDYTF	TGTGCCAGCAGCCGACAGGCGAAAAAGGACTACACCTTC
many	TRBV6-2/TRBV6-3	.	TRBJ1-1	CASSLRGVMNTEAFF	TGTGCCAGCAGCCTCCGAGGGGTTATGAACACTGAAGCTTTCTTT
.	TRBV4-1	TRBD2	TRBJ2-3	CASSQVRGSGKQDTQYF	TGCGCCAGCAGCCAAGTTAGGGGTAGCGGGAAACAAGATACGCAGTATTTT
.	TRBV27	.	TRBJ1-5	CASSPHRASGNQPQHF	TGTGCCAGCAGTCCACACAGGGCGTCCGGCAATCAGCCCCAGCATTTT
few	TRBV4-3	.	TRBJ2-1	CASSQDLRDYNEQFF	TGCGCCAGCAGCCAAGATTTGAGAGATTACAATGAGCAGTTCTTC
many	TRBV28	.	TRBJ2-2	CASSLGTRKNIGELFF	TGTGCCAGCAGTCTAGGTACGAGGAAGAACATCGGGGAGCTGTTTTTT
many	TRBV28	TRBD1	TRBJ1-2	CATSDRGLGYTF	TGTGCCACCTCGGACAGGGGGCTTGGCTACACCTTC
few	TRBV19	TRBD2	TRBJ2-2	CASSKLAGAGELFF	TGTGCCAGTAGTAAACTAGCGGGAGCCGGGGAGCTGTTTTTT
few	TRBV6-5	TRBD1	TRBJ1-6	CASSYSDRGSPLHF	TGTGCCAGCAGTTACTCGGACAGGGGTTCACCCCTCCACTTT
many	TRBV2	TRBD2	TRBJ2-1	CASSAPGKASGAYNEQFF	TGTGCCAGCAGTGCCCCAGGGAAGGCTAGCGGGGCCTACAATGAGCAGTTCTTC
many	TRBV15	.	TRBJ1-1	CATSIYSLNTEAFF	TGTGCCACCAGCATCTACAGCCTGAACACTGAAGCTTTCTTT
many	TRBV6-5	.	TRBJ1-1	CASSYLGVMGFLGDTEAFF	TGTGCCAGCAGCTACTTGGGCGTCATGGGGTTTCTCGGGGACACTGAAGCTTTCTTT
many	TRBV12-3/TRBV12-4	.	TRBJ1-5	CASSFPGAGNQPQHF	TGTGCCAGCAGTTTTCCGGGGGCGGGCAATCAGCCCCAGCATTTT
few	TRBV3-1	.	TRBJ1-5	CASSPAPISSNQPQHF	TGTGCCAGCAGCCCCGCACCTATCAGTAGCAATCAGCCCCAGCATTTT
.	TRBV5-5	TRBD1	TRBJ2-5	CASSWEGYGTGQETQYF	TGTGCCAGCAGCTGGGAAGGTTACGGGACAGGACAAGAGACCCAGTACTTC
few	TRBV4-1	.	TRBJ2-6	CASSQGQGAGANVLTF	TGCGCCAGCAGCCAAGGTCAGGGCGCTGGGGCCAACGTCCTGACTTTC
few	TRBV19	.	TRBJ2-1	CASSMALSYNEQFF	TGTGCCAGTAGTATGGCACTTTCCTACAATGAGCAGTTCTTC
many	TRBV12-3/TRBV12-4	.	TRBJ2-5	CASSTTEETQYF	TGTGCCAGCAGCACGACCGAAGAGACCCAGTACTTC
.	TRBV28	.	TRBJ2-5	CASTPGARQETQYF	TGTGCCAGCACCCCCGGGGCCCGCCAAGAGACCCAGTACTTC
many	TRBV9	TRBD2	TRBJ2-1	CASSVGGGHVDEQFF	TGTGCCAGCAGCGTAGGCGGGGGGCACGTCGATGAGCAGTTCTTC
many	TRBV6-2/TRBV6-3	.	TRBJ2-2	CASKWLNTGELFF	TGTGCCAGCAAATGGTTGAACACCGGGGAGCTGTTTTTT
many	TRBV11-2	TRBD1	TRBJ2-3	CASSLGQGRDTQYF	TGTGCCAGCAGCCTGGGACAGGGAAGGGATACGCAGTATTTT
.	TRBV19	TRBD1	TRBJ1-2	CASTDQGGGQVGYGYTF	TGTGCCAGTACCGACCAGGGCGGGGGACAGGTGGGCTATGGCTACACCTTC
.	TRBV7-3	TRBD1	TRBJ2-5	CASSSGTGAGETQYF	TGTGCCAGCAGCTCCGGGACAGGGGCGGGGGAGACCCAGTACTTC
few	TRBV11-2	.	TRBJ2-1	CASSWVKGYNEQFF	TGTGCCAGCAGCTGGGTAAAAGGGTACAATGAGCAGTTCTTC
many	TRBV5-1	.	TRBJ1-1	CASSLEKVTEAFF	TGCGCCAGCAGCTTGGAAAAGGTCACTGAAGCTTTCTTT